Following are 7 T cell receptor beta chains from one sample sequenced in a study of response to subunit inactivated influenza vaccine. Each CDR3 protein gets one entry after TCRdb re-called the RT-PCR reads with MiXCR. Seen here are roughly 550,000 distinct CDR3 sequences, roughly 25% observed once, and the top ten hold 2.5% to 3%. The sample was also linked to a second study, of T cells expressing NK-cell markers. That paper states: Libraries used 5'RACE template switching adding universal primer site and UMIs.

The sequences come from CD4+ T cells sorted from PBMCs, collected about 13 days after vaccination. The origin of the receptors is a man between 50 and 59 years old who received an inactivated influenza vaccine.

V and J are TRBV6-1 and TRBJ2-7, with 9 bases aligning to TRBD2. The germline CDR1 and CDR2 sequences are MNHNS and SASEGT. This CDR3 comprises 15 residues. With V trimmed by 6 bases and J by 5 bases, 11 bases remained unmatched. CDR3 coding DNA: TGTGCCAGCAGCAAGACTAGCGGCCCTCGGGACGAGCAGTACTTC. Its translation: CASSKTSGPRDEQYF.

J is TRBJ2-5 and V is TRBV6-5, with D tentatively TRBD1 or TRBD2 (5 bases each). Germline V gene lookup returns CDR1 MNHEY and CDR2 SVGAGI. The CDR3 is 14 residues long. Trimming removed 3 bases at V and 5 bases at J, with 13 bases between. The CDR3 DNA reads as TGTGCCAGCAGTTATAGTGGGGGTAGGGAGACCCAGTACTTC. Translation gives CASSYSGGRETQYF.

This sequence joins TRBV20-1 and TRBJ2-7, with 10 bases aligning to TRBD2. Germline-derived CDR1 and CDR2 are DFQATT and SNEGSKA (reference sequence). The trim removed 6 bases at V and 9 bases at J, leaving 11 bases unmatched. CDR3 length equals 13 residues. In DNA, the CDR3 is TGCAGTGCCGCCCTAGCGGGAGATGTTGGGCAGTACTTC. Its protein is CSAALAGDVGQYF.

The rearrangement links TRBV6-2 or TRBV6-3 to TRBJ1-5, with D uncertain. CDR3 length: 13 amino acids. In germline, CDR1 is MNHEY, CDR2 SVGEGT. Trimming stripped 7 bases from V and 7 bases from J, with 14 bases between. The CDR3 coding sequence is TGTGCCAGCACCAGAGGGAAAGGCCAGCCCCAGCATTTT. Protein product: CASTRGKGQPQHF.

The CDR3 region is CASSFFAGGTDTQYF. DNA for the CDR3: TGTGCCAGCAGTTTCTTTGCGGGAGGAACAGATACGCAGTATTTT. This chain joins TRBV12-3 or TRBV12-4 and TRBJ2-3; 8 nucleotides agree with TRBD2. CDR3 length equals 15 residues. The ends lost 3 bases at V and 3 bases at J; junction bases unmatched: 5.

V is TRBV4-3 and J is TRBJ1-6; D may be TRBD1 (6 bases). Germline lookup yields CDR1 LGHNA and CDR2 YSLEER. V lost 1 base to trimming and J lost 9 bases, with 13 bases between them. CDR3 length: 15 amino acids. CDR3 coding DNA: TGCGCCAGCAGCCAAGTTACAGGGAGGAGTTCACCCCTCCACTTT. Its translation is CASSQVTGRSSPLHF.

This clonotype was detected only a few times. The chain recombines TRBV6-1 with TRBJ2-3, with TRBD2 matching over 13 bases. Germline V gene lookup returns CDR1 MNHNS and CDR2 SASEGT. Trimming took 7 bases from V and 5 from J; bases not matched to a gene: 9. The CDR3 is 16 amino acids. The DNA of the CDR3 is TGTGCCAGCACCGGACTAGCGGGGGTAGGCGTAGATACGCAGTATTTT. It translates to CASTGLAGVGVDTQYF.